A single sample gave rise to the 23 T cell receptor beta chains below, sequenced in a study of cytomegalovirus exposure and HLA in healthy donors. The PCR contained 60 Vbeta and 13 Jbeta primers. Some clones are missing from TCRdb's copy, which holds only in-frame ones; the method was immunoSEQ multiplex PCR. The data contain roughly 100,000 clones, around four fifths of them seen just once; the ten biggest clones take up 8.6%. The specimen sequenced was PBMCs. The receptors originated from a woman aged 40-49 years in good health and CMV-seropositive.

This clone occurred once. The CDR3 nucleotides read TGTGCCAGTCAGCCCCGACAGGGAACGACTGGAAACACCATATATTTT. This translates into CASQPRQGTTGNTIYF. The V and J genes are TRBV19 and TRBJ1-3, with 7 bases fitting TRBD1. Germline V gene lookup returns CDR1 LNHDA and CDR2 SQIVND (reference sequence). The CDR3 runs to 16 residues. After removal of 8 bases from V and 2 bases from J, the junction contained 12 bases not matched to a gene.

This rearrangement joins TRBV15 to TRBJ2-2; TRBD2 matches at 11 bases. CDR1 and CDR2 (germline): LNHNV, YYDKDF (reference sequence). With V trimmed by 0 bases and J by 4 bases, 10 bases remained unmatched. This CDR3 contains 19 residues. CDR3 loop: CATSRERDSGGASTGELFF. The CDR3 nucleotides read TGTGCCACCAGCAGAGAAAGGGATAGCGGGGGGGCCAGCACCGGGGAGCTGTTTTTT.

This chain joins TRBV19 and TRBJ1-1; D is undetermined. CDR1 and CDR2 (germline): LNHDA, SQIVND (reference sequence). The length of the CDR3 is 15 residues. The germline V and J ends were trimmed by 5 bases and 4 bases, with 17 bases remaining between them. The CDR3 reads CASSGVKGVGTEAFF. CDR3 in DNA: TGTGCCAGTAGTGGAGTTAAGGGAGTCGGCACTGAAGCTTTCTTT.

The CDR3 bases are TGCGCCAGCAGCCAAGCTACGACGGGGCAGGGGTACGAGCAGTACTTC. This gives the protein CASSQATTGQGYEQYF. This rearrangement joins TRBV4-1 to TRBJ2-7; D perhaps matches TRBD1 (6 bases). The CDR3 spans 16 residues. Per the germline V gene, CDR1 is MGHRA and CDR2 is YSYEKL. V was trimmed by 1 base and J by 4 bases, leaving 17 bases between them.

The CDR3: CASSLAGGGNTIYF. Here the CDR3 DNA reads TGTGCCAGCAGCTTAGCAGGGGGCGGAAACACCATATATTTT. The chain is built from TRBV7-9 and TRBJ1-3; 7 positions match TRBD1. Germline V gene data show CDR1 as SEHNR and CDR2 as FQNEAQ (reference sequence). CDR3 length equals 14 residues. With 0 bases clipped from V and 4 bases from J, the junction kept 0 bases outside the gene matches.

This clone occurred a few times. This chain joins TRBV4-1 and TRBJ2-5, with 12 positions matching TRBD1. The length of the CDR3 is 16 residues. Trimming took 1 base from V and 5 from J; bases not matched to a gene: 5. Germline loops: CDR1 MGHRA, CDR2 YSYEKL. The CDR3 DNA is TGCGCCAGCAGCCAAGCGGGGACAGGGGGCTGGGAGACCCAGTACTTC. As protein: CASSQAGTGGWETQYF.

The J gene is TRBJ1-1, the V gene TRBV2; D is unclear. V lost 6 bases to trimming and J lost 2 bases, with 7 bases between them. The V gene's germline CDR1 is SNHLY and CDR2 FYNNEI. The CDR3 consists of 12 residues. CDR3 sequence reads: CASRYSNTEAFF. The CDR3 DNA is TGTGCCAGCAGATACAGTAACACTGAAGCTTTCTTT.

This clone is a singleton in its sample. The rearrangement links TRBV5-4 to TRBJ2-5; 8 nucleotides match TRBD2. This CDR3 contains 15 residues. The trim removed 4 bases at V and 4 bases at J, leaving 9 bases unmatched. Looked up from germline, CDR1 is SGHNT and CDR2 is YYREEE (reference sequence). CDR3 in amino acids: CASSRRAGAAETQYF. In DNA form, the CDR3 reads TGTGCCAGCAGCAGGAGAGCGGGAGCGGCAGAGACCCAGTACTTC.

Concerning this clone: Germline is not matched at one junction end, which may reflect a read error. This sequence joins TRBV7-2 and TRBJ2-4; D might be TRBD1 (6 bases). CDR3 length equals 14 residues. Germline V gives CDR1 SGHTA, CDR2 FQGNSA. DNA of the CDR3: TGTGCCAGCAACTTAGCTCCACAAGGGGGCATTCAGTACTTC. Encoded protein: CASNLAPQGGIQYF. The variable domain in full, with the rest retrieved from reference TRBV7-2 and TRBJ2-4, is GAGVSQSPSNKVTEKGKDVELRCDPISGHTALYWYRQSLGQGLEFLIYFQGNSAPDKSGLPSDRFSAERTGGSVSTLTIQRTQQEDSAVYLCASNLAPQGGIQYFGAGTRLSVL.

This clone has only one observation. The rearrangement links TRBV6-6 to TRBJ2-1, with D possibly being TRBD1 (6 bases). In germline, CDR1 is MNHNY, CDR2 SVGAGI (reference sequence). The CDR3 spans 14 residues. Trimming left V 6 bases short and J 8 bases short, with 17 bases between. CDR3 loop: CASSKGDFDDEQFF. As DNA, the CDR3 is TGTGCCAGCAGCAAGGGGGATTTTGACGATGAGCAGTTCTTC.

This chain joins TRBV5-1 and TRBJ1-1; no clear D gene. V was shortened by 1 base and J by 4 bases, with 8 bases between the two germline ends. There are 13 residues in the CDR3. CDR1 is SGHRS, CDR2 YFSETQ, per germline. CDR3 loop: CASSLRGATEAFF. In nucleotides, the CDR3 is TGCGCCAGCAGCTTGCGAGGTGCCACTGAAGCTTTCTTT.

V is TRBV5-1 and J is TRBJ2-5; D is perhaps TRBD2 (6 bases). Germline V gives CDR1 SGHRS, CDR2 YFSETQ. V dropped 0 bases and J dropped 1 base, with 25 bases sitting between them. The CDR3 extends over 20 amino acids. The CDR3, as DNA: TGCGCCAGCAGCTTGGGGGTTGTTGCGGGTGCGGGCGGGGTCCAAGAGACCCAGTACTTC. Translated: CASSLGVVAGAGGVQETQYF.

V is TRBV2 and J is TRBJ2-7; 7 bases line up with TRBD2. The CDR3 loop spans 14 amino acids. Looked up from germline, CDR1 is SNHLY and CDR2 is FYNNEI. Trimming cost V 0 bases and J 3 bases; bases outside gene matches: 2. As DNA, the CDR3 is TGTGCCAGCAGTGAAGCGGGACTACTCTACGAGCAGTACTTC. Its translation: CASSEAGLLYEQYF.

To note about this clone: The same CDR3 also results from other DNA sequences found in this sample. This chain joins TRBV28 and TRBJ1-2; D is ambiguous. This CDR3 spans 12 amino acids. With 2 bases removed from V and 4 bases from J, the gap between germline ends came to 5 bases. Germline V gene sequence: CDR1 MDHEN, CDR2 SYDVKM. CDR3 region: CASSLRSYGYTF. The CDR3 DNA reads TGTGCCAGCAGTTTACGGTCCTATGGCTACACCTTC.

The CDR3 loop is CSASPDQPQHF. The DNA for the CDR3 is TGCAGTGCTAGTCCCGATCAGCCCCAGCATTTT. The chain joins TRBV20-1 to TRBJ1-5; unclear D gene. Looked up from germline, CDR1 is DFQATT and CDR2 is SNEGSKA (reference sequence). V was pared by 3 bases and J by 5 bases, with 5 bases between. The CDR3 runs 11 residues.

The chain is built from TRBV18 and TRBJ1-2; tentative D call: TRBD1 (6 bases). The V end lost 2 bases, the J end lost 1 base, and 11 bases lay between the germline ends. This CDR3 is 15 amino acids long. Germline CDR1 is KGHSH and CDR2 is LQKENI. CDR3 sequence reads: CASSPTGSLNYGYTF. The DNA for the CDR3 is TGTGCCAGCTCACCAACAGGGTCCCTTAACTATGGCTACACCTTC.

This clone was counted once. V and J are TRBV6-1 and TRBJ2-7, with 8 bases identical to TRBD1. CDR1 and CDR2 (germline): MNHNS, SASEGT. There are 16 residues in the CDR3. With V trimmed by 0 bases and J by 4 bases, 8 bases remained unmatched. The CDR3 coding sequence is TGTGCCAGCAGTGAAGCGTGGGACAGGAGTTATTACGAGCAGTACTTC. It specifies CASSEAWDRSYYEQYF.

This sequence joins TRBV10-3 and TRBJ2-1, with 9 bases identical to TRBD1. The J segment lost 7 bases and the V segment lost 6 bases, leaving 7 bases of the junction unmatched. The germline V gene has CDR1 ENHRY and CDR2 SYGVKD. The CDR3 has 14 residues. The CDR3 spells CAIRDRGSSNEQFF. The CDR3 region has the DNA TGTGCCATCAGGGACAGGGGCTCATCTAATGAGCAGTTCTTC.

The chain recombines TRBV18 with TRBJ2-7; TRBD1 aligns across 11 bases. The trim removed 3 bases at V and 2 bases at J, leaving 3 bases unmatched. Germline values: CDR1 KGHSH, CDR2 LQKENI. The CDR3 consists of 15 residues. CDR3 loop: CASSPGTGGPYEQYF. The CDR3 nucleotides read TGTGCCAGCTCACCTGGGACAGGGGGACCCTACGAGCAGTACTTC.

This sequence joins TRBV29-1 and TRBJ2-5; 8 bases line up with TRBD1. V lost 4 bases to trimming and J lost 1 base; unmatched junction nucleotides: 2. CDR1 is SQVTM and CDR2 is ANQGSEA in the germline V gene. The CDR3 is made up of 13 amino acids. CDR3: CSVVGQGQETQYF. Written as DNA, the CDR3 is TGCAGCGTTGTAGGACAGGGCCAAGAGACCCAGTACTTC.

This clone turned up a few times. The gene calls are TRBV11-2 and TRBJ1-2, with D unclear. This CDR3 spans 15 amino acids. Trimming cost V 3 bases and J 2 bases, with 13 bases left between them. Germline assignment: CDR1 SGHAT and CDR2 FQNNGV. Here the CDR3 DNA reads TGTGCCAGCAGCTTTAACCCGGAGTGGAACTATGGCTACACCTTC. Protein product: CASSFNPEWNYGYTF.

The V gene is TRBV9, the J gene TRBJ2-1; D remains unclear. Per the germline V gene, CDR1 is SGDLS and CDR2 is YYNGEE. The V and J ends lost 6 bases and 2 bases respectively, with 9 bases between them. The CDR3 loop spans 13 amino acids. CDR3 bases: TGTGCCAGCACCCCCAGTCCCTACAATGAGCAGTTCTTC. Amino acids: CASTPSPYNEQFF.

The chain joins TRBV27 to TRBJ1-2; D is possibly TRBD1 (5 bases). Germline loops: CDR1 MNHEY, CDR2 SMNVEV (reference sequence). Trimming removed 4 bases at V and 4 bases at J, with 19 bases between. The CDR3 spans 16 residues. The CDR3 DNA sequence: TGTGCCAGCAGTTCCCCGCAGGGATTGGGGGGCTATGGCTACACCTTC. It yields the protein CASSSPQGLGGYGYTF.